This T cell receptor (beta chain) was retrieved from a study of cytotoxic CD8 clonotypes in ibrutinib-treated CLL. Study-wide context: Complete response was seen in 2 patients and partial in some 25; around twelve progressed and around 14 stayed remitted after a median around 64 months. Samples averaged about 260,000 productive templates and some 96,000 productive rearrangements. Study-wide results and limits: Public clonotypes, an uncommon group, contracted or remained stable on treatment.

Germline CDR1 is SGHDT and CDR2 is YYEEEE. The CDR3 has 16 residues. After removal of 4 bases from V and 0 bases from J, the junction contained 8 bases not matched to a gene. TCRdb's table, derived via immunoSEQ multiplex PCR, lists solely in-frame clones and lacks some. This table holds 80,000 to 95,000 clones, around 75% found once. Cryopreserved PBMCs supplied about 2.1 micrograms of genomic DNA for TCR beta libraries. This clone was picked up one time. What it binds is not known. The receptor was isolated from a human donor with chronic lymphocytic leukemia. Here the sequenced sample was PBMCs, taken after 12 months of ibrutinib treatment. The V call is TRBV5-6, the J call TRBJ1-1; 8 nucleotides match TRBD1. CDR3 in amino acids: CASSPRTGLLNTEAFF. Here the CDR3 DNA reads TGTGCCAGCAGCCCCAGGACAGGGCTCTTGAACACTGAAGCTTTCTTT.